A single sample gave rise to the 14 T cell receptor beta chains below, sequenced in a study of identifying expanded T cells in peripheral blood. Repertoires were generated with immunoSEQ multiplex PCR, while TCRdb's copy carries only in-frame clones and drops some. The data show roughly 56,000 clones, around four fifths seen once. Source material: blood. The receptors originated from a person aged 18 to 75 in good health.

CDR3 DNA: TGTGCCAGCACCGCTCTTAATCAGCCCCAGCATTTT. It yields the protein CASTALNQPQHF. This sequence joins TRBV7-9 and TRBJ1-5; unclear D gene. The V end was cut by 7 bases, the J end by 4 bases, with 8 bases between. The germline gives CDR1 SEHNR, CDR2 FQNEAQ (reference sequence). There are 12 residues in the CDR3.

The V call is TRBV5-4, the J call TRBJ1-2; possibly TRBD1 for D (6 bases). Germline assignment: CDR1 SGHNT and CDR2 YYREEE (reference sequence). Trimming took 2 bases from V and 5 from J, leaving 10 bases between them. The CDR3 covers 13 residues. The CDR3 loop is CASSLQGKYGYTF. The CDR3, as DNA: TGTGCCAGCAGCTTACAGGGCAAATATGGCTACACCTTC.

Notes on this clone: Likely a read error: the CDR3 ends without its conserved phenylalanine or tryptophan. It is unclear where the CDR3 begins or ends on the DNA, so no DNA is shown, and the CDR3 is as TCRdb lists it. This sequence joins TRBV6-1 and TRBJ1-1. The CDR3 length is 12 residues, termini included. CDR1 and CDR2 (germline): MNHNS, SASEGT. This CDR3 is CASSDRANPGRT.

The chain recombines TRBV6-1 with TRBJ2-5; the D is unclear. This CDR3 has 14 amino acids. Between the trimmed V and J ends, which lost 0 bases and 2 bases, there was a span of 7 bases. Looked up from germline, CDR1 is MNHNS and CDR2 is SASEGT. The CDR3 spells CASSEARRQETQYF. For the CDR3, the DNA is TGTGCCAGCAGTGAAGCGCGCCGGCAAGAGACCCAGTACTTC.

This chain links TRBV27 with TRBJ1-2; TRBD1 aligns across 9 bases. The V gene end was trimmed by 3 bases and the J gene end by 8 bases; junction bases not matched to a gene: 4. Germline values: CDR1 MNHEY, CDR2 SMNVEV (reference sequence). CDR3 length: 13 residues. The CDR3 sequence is CASSFGTGYGYTF. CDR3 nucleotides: TGTGCCAGCAGTTTTGGGACAGGGTACGGCTACACCTTC.

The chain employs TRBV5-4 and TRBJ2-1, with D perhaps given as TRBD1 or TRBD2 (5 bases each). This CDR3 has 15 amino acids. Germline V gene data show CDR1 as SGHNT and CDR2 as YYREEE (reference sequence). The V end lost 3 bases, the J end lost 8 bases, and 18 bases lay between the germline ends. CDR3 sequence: CASSSAGTLSDEQFF. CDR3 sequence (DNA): TGTGCCAGCAGCTCGGCCGGGACCCTTTCAGATGAGCAGTTCTTC.

CDR3 region: CASSPSSWGQYF. CDR3 DNA: TGTGCCAGCAGCCCCTCCTCCTGGGGGCAGTACTTC. The J gene is TRBJ2-7, the V gene TRBV7-9, with D hard to call. This CDR3 spans 12 amino acids. The V and J ends lost 5 bases and 9 bases respectively, with 14 bases between them. Germline V gene lookup returns CDR1 SEHNR and CDR2 FQNEAQ (reference sequence).

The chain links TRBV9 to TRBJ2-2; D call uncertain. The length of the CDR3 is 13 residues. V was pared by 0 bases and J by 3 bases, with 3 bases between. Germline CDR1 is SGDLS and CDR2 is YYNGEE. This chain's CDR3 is CASSVDYTGELFF. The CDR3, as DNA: TGTGCCAGCAGCGTAGACTACACCGGGGAGCTGTTTTTT. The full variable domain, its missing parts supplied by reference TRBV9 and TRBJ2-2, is DSGVTQTPKHLITATGQRVTLRCSPRSGDLSVYWYQQSLDQGLQFLIQYYNGEERAKGNILERFSAQQFPDLHSELNLSSLELGDSALYFCASSVDYTGELFFGEGSRLTVL.

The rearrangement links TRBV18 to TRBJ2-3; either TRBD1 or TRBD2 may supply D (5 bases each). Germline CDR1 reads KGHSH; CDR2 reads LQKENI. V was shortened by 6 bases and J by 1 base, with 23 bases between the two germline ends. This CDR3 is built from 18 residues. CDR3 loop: CASSRTSGPLGGTDTQYF. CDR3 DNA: TGTGCCAGCTCGAGAACCTCGGGACCTTTGGGGGGCACAGATACGCAGTATTTT.

The CDR3 DNA reads TGTGCCAGTAGTTATCTAGCGGGAGTACGCCCAGATACGCAGTATTTT. Translation: CASSYLAGVRPDTQYF. This sequence joins TRBV19 and TRBJ2-3, with 10 bases matching TRBD2. CDR1 and CDR2 from the germline V gene are LNHDA and SQIVND (reference sequence). V shed 5 bases and J 4 bases; nucleotides not matched to a gene: 9. This CDR3 has 16 residues.

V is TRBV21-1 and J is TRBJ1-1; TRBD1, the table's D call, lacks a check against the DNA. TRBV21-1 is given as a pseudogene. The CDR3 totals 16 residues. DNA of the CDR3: TGTGCCAGCAGCAAAGGGCGGGACAGGGAGAGCACTGAAGCTTTCTTT. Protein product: CASSKGRDRESTEAFF.

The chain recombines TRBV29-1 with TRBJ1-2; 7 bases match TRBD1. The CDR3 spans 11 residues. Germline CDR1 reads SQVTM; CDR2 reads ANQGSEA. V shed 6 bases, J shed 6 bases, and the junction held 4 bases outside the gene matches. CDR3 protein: CSVTTGNGYTF. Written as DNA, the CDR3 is TGCAGCGTAACGACAGGGAATGGCTACACCTTC.

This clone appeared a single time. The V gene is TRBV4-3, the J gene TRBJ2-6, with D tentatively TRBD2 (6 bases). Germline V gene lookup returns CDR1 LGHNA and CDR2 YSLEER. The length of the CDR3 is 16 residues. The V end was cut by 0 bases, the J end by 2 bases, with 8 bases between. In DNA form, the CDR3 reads TGCGCCAGCAGCCAAGACGGGGGAACTGGGGCCAACGTCCTGACTTTC. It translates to CASSQDGGTGANVLTF.

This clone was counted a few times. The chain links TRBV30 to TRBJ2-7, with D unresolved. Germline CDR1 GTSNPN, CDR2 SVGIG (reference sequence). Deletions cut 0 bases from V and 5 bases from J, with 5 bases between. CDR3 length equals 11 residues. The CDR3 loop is CAWSVYDEQYF. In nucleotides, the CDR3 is TGTGCCTGGAGTGTATACGACGAGCAGTACTTC.